Shown below are 20 T cell receptor beta chains from a single sample sequenced in a study of early T cells in non-severe SARS-CoV-2 infection. A single record per CDR3 protein comes from TCRdb applying MiXCR to the 5' RACE reads. The sample comprises 46,000 or so distinct CDR3 sequences, around 3.6% of which are singletons, and roughly 3% rests with the top ten. The sample comprised whole blood. All receptors come from an adult who was a healthcare worker with PCR-confirmed SARS-CoV-2 infection or an uninfected control (not recorded which).

This clonotype was counted only a few times. The V and J genes are TRBV5-6 and TRBJ2-2; D perhaps matches TRBD2 (5 bases). This CDR3 contains 16 residues. V lost 3 bases and J 6 bases, leaving 18 bases between the germline ends. CDR1 SGHDT and CDR2 YYEEEE come from the germline V gene. The CDR3 DNA is TGTGCCAGCAGCTCGGTCGGGGTCTCCAATCCCGGGGAGCTGTTTTTT. This encodes CASSSVGVSNPGELFF.

The table lists this clonotype with many counts. V and J are TRBV12-5 and TRBJ2-3, with D unresolved. V was trimmed by 5 bases and J by 2 bases, leaving 5 bases between them. The CDR3 loop spans 12 amino acids. Looked up from germline, CDR1 is LGHNT and CDR2 is FRNRAP. This CDR3 is CASGGVTDTQYF. CDR3 coding DNA: TGTGCTAGTGGTGGCGTCACAGATACGCAGTATTTT.

This clonotype showed up many times. V usage is TRBV19 and J usage is TRBJ2-7, with D maybe TRBD2 (5 bases). The V gene lost 5 bases and the J gene lost 5 bases, with 16 bases spanning the gap. Germline V lookup: CDR1 LNHDA, CDR2 SQIVND (reference sequence). The length of the CDR3 is 14 residues. The CDR3 DNA is TGTGCCAGTAGTCCTGTGCCGCGGGCCCACGAGCAGTACTTC. Protein sequence: CASSPVPRAHEQYF.

This clonotype was observed at least ten times. The chain links TRBV7-9 to TRBJ2-5; D perhaps matches TRBD1 (6 bases). The germline V and J ends were trimmed by 4 bases and 3 bases, with 12 bases remaining between them. The CDR3 is 14 amino acids. Germline V gene lookup returns CDR1 SEHNR and CDR2 FQNEAQ (reference sequence). In DNA, the CDR3 is TGTGCCAGCAGCTCTAGGGGGAGAGAAGAGACCCAGTACTTC. This translates into CASSSRGREETQYF.

This clonotype was observed at least ten times. The V gene is TRBV11-3, the J gene TRBJ2-1, with a weak D call TRBD2 (5 bases). The length of the CDR3 is 15 residues. The V gene's germline CDR1 is SGHNT and CDR2 YENEEA. Trimming took off 5 bases at V and 0 bases at J, with 11 bases between the two ends. Here the CDR3 DNA reads TGTGCCAGCAGCCTGTTCAGCGGCTCCTACAATGAGCAGTTCTTC. Encoded protein: CASSLFSGSYNEQFF.

This clonotype appeared once. One end of the junction is discordant with germline, which a read error may explain. The chain is built from TRBV5-1 and TRBJ2-3; 7 bases match TRBD2. The germline V gene has CDR1 SGHRS and CDR2 YFSETQ. This CDR3 comprises 13 residues. CDR3 protein: CVSSLGGTDTQYF. In DNA, the CDR3 is TGCGTCAGCAGCTTGGGAGGGACAGATACGCAGTATTTT. Based on the CDR3 plus reference TRBV5-1 and TRBJ2-3, the full variable domain is KAGVTQTPRYLIKTRGQQVTLSCSPISGHRSVSWYQQTPGQGLQFLFEYFSETQRNKGNFPGRFSGRQFSNSRSEMNVSTLELGDSALYLCVSSLGGTDTQYFGPGTRLTVL.

This clonotype appeared many times. The CDR3, as DNA: TGTGCCAGTAGTATGAGTTTTAACACCGGGGAGCTGTTTTTT. Translation: CASSMSFNTGELFF. V usage is TRBV19 and J usage is TRBJ2-2; unclear D gene. The CDR3 is 14 amino acids. V shed 3 bases and J shed 2 bases, with 7 bases lying between them. CDR1 is LNHDA, CDR2 SQIVND, per germline (reference sequence).

There are many counts of this clonotype. This chain uses TRBV18 with TRBJ2-7, with TRBD1 as a possible D gene (7 bases). CDR3 size: 13 residues. CDR1 is KGHSH, CDR2 LQKENI, per germline. Trimming took off 5 bases at V and 6 bases at J, with 14 bases between the two ends. The CDR3 DNA follows: TGTGCCAGCTCATCTGACAGGGACTCCGAGCAGTACTTC. This translates into CASSSDRDSEQYF. The full variable domain, with the rest looked up from reference TRBV18 and TRBJ2-7, is NAGVMQNPRHLVRRRGQEARLRCSPMKGHSHVYWYRQLPEEGLKFMVYLQKENIIDESGMPKERFSAEFPKEGPSILRIQQVVRGDSAAYFCASSSDRDSEQYFGPGTRLTVT.

The gene calls are TRBV28 and TRBJ2-5; D unresolved. Trimming took 10 bases from V and 2 from J, leaving 14 bases between them. Germline CDR1 and CDR2: MDHEN and SYDVKM. CDR3 length equals 13 residues. CDR3 nucleotides: TGTGCCACCACCAGCTTCAGTCAAGAGACCCAGTACTTC. It translates to CATTSFSQETQYF. The full variable domain, in which reference TRBV28 and TRBJ2-5 provide the parts outside the CDR3, is DVKVTQSSRYLVKRTGEKVFLECVQDMDHENMFWYRQDPGLGLRLIYFSYDVKMKEKGDIPEGYSVSREKKERFSLILESASTNQTSMYLCATTSFSQETQYFGPGTRLLVL.

This clonotype was counted ten times or more. This rearrangement joins TRBV5-1 to TRBJ1-1; 7 bases are a match to TRBD1. Germline assignment: CDR1 SGHRS and CDR2 YFSETQ. CDR3 length: 15 residues. With V trimmed by 2 bases and J by 0 bases, 4 bases remained unmatched. The DNA of the CDR3 is TGCGCCAGCAGCTTTGCCGGGACAGTGAACACTGAAGCTTTCTTT. Translated, it gives CASSFAGTVNTEAFF.

This clonotype showed up many times. The chain has TRBV7-9 and TRBJ2-2; the D is unclear. The germline gives CDR1 SEHNR, CDR2 FQNEAQ (reference sequence). With 3 bases removed from V and 0 bases from J, the gap between germline ends came to 8 bases. The CDR3 length is 15 residues. The CDR3 here is CASSFYKPNTGELFF. CDR3 sequence (DNA): TGTGCCAGCAGCTTCTACAAACCGAACACCGGGGAGCTGTTTTTT.

For this clonotype: Since a much larger clone is just one base distant, this may be a read error. This chain uses TRBV7-8 with TRBJ2-7; D remains ambiguous. This CDR3 contains 15 residues. V was clipped by 2 bases and J by 4 bases, with 15 bases between them. CDR1 is SGHVS, CDR2 FQNEAQ, per germline. CDR3 DNA sequence: TGTGCCAGCAGCTTACATAGGACGGCCTTTTACGAGCAGTACTTC. Translating gives CASSLHRTAFYEQYF.

This clonotype was detected ten times or more. V and J are TRBV29-1 and TRBJ1-1, with TRBD1 as a possible D gene (5 bases). The CDR3 has 12 residues. The germline V gene has CDR1 SQVTM and CDR2 ANQGSEA. CDR3 sequence reads: CSSRRGNTEAFF. The CDR3 bases are TGCAGTTCTCGGCGGGGCAACACTGAAGCTTTCTTT.

This clonotype has a count of ten or more. This chain connects TRBV10-1 to TRBJ1-1, with D possibly matching TRBD1 (5 bases). The CDR3 is 20 amino acids. V dropped 7 bases and J dropped 4 bases, with 34 bases sitting between them. CDR1 WNHNN and CDR2 SYGVQD come from the germline V gene (reference sequence). The CDR3 sequence: CASMDTPDRDFLSARTEAFF. The CDR3 DNA is TGCGCCAGCATGGACACTCCTGACCGGGACTTTCTTTCGGCGCGCACTGAAGCTTTCTTT.

In this sample, this clonotype turned up many times. The rearrangement uses TRBV7-9 and TRBJ1-6, with a weak D call TRBD1 (5 bases). The V end was cut by 4 bases, the J end by 7 bases, with 14 bases between. Per germline, CDR1 SEHNR and CDR2 FQNEAQ (reference sequence). The CDR3 spans 15 residues. The CDR3: CASSSGTSGNSPLHF. CDR3 coding DNA: TGTGCCAGCAGCTCCGGGACCTCGGGGAATTCACCCCTCCACTTT.

The chain uses TRBV7-9 and TRBJ2-3; 14 nucleotides line up with TRBD2. CDR3 length equals 17 residues. The V segment lost 5 bases and the J segment 6 bases; nucleotides outside the gene matches: 10. Germline CDR1 is SEHNR and CDR2 is FQNEAQ (reference sequence). The DNA for the CDR3 is TGTGCCAGCAGCCCCGGGACTAGCGGGAGTTCCACGGATACGCAGTATTTT. Translated: CASSPGTSGSSTDTQYF.

This clonotype was seen repeatedly, ten times or more. The chain links TRBV20-1 to TRBJ2-1; D ambiguous. Trimming took off 0 bases at V and 9 bases at J, with 12 bases between the two ends. This CDR3 contains 13 residues. Germline lookup yields CDR1 DFQATT and CDR2 SNEGSKA (reference sequence). The CDR3 DNA reads TGCAGTGCTAGAGATGGCTTCGTCGGTGAGCAGTTCTTC. It translates to CSARDGFVGEQFF.

This clonotype was detected ten times or more. This chain connects TRBV7-6 to TRBJ1-5; unclear D gene. The CDR3 runs 14 residues. Germline V CDR1 and CDR2: SGHVS, FNYEAQ. Trimming left V 3 bases short and J 2 bases short, with 8 bases between. The CDR3 is CASSFGSGNQPQHF. In DNA, the CDR3 is TGTGCCAGCAGCTTTGGCTCAGGCAATCAGCCCCAGCATTTT.

This clonotype has at least ten counts. J is TRBJ1-6 and V is TRBV6-6; D not certain. The CDR3 contains 14 residues. Germline values: CDR1 MNHNY, CDR2 SVGAGI (reference sequence). Trimming pared 11 bases from V and 7 bases from J, leaving 18 bases between. Here the CDR3 DNA reads TGTGCCGCCCAAGGGTCGCCCGGGAATTCACCCCTCCACTTT. The encoded protein is CAAQGSPGNSPLHF.

This clonotype was recorded many times. J is TRBJ2-3 and V is TRBV9; 9 bases align to TRBD1. This CDR3 contains 21 residues. V was pared by 0 bases and J by 0 bases, with 17 bases of the junction left unmatched. Germline-derived CDR1 and CDR2 are SGDLS and YYNGEE. The CDR3 region has the DNA TGTGCCAGCAGCGTAGCGGTTACCGGGACAGGGAATCCCGCTAGCACAGATACGCAGTATTTT. Encoded protein: CASSVAVTGTGNPASTDTQYF.